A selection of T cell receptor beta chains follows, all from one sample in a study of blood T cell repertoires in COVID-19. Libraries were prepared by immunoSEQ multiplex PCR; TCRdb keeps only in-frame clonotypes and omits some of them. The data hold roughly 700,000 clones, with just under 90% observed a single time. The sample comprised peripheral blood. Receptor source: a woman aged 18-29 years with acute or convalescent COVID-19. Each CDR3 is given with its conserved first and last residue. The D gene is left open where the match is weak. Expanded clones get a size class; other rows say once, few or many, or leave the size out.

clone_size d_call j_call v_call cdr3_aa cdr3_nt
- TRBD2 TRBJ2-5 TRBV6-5 CASSLRGGIKETQYF TGTGCCAGCAGTTTACGGGGAGGGATTAAAGAGACCCAGTACTTC
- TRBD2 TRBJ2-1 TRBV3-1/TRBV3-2 CASSQVVSGGAGGNEQFF TGTGCCAGCAGCCAAGTTGTTAGCGGGGGGGCCGGAGGCAATGAGCAGTTCTTC
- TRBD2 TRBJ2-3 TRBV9 CASSPGTSATDTQYF TGTGCCAGCAGCCCGGGGACTAGTGCCACAGATACGCAGTATTTT
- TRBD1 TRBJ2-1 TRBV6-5 CAGGKGAGGYNEQFF TGTGCCGGTGGGAAGGGGGCTGGGGGCTACAATGAGCAGTTCTTC
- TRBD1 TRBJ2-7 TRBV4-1 CASSQSPTGTVAYEQYF TGCGCCAGCAGCCAAAGCCCAACCGGGACAGTTGCCTACGAGCAGTACTTC
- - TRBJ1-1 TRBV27 CASSLSTQMNTEAFF TGTGCCAGCAGTTTATCGACACAGATGAACACTGAAGCTTTCTTT
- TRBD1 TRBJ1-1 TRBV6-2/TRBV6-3 CASSYLTGQGETEAFF TGTGCCAGCAGTTACTTGACGGGACAGGGGGAGACTGAAGCTTTCTTT
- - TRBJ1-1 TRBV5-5 CASSYLQGIAEAFF TGTGCCAGCAGTTACCTCCAGGGTATCGCTGAAGCTTTCTTT
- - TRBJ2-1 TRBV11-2 CASSLGGGPNEQFF TGTGCCAGCAGCTTAGGCGGGGGCCCCAATGAGCAGTTCTTC
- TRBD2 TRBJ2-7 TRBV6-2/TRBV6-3 CASSSTSGTYEQYF TGTGCCAGCAGTTCCACTAGCGGGACCTACGAGCAGTACTTC
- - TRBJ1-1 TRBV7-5 CARSLVGRAPRTEAFF TGTGCCAGAAGCTTAGTTGGGAGGGCCCCGAGGACTGAAGCTTTCTTT
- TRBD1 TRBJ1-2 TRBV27 CASSLIQGDSDGYTF TGTGCCAGCAGTTTAATACAGGGGGACTCGGATGGCTACACCTTC
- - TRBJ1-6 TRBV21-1 CASSRQTENSPLHF TGTGCCAGCAGCAGACAGACGGAAAATTCACCCCTCCACTTT
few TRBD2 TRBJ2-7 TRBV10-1 CASSESLLAGGQYF TGCGCCAGCAGTGAGTCTCTCCTAGCGGGTGGGCAGTACTTC
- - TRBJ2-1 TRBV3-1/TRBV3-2 CASSQDPRESPLGNEQFF TGTGCCAGCAGCCAAGACCCCCGGGAGTCTCCGTTAGGCAATGAGCAGTTCTTC
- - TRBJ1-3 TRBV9 CASSVGRSGNTIYF TGTGCCAGCAGCGTAGGTCGCTCTGGAAACACCATATATTTT
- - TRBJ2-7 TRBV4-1 CASSQEPQGNYEQYF TGCGCCAGCAGCCAAGAACCCCAGGGTAACTACGAGCAGTACTTC
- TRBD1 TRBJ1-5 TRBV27 CASSPQSDRAQPQHF TGTGCCAGCAGTCCACAATCGGACAGGGCTCAGCCCCAGCATTTT
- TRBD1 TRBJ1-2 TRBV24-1 CATSEWTGDGYTF TGTGCCACCAGCGAATGGACAGGGGATGGCTACACCTTC
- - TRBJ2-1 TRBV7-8 CASSLRTRNNNEQFF TGTGCCAGCAGCTTAAGGACTCGGAATAACAATGAGCAGTTCTTC
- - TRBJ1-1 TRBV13 CASSLRGEWNTEAFF TGTGCCAGCAGCTTACGGGGGGAGTGGAACACTGAAGCTTTCTTT
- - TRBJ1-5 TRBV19 CASSIGWQFLSNQPQHF TGTGCCAGTAGTATCGGGTGGCAATTCCTTAGCAATCAGCCCCAGCATTTT
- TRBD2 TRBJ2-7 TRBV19 CASSLLGGWDEQYF TGTGCCAGTAGTCTCCTGGGGGGGTGGGACGAGCAGTACTTC
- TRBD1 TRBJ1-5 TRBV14 CASSHCRRDSWRNQPQHF TGTGCCAGCAGCCATTGCCGTCGGGACAGCTGGCGGAATCAGCCCCAGCATTTT
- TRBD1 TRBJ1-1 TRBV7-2 CASSPTGVPRLF TGTGCCAGCAGCCCGACAGGGGTTCCTCGTCTCTTT
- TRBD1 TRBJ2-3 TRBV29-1 CSVDRARDTQYF TGCAGCGTCGACAGGGCGAGGGATACGCAGTATTTT
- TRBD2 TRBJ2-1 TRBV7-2 CASSGAGVYNEQFF TGTGCCAGCAGCGGGGCGGGGGTGTACAATGAGCAGTTCTTC
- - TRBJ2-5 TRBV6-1 CASSEDWWTTQETQYF TGTGCCAGCAGTGAAGATTGGTGGACTACCCAAGAGACCCAGTACTTC
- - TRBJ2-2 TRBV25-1 CASTCEATGELFF TGTGCCAGCACCTGCGAGGCCACCGGGGAGCTGTTTTTT
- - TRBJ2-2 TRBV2 CASRLGQPRDTGELFF TGTGCCAGCAGACTGGGACAACCGCGGGACACCGGGGAGCTGTTTTTT
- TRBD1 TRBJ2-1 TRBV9 CASSGTQGSEQFF TGTGCCAGCAGCGGTACACAGGGGTCTGAGCAGTTCTTC
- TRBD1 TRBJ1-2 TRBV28 CASSLRGQRGYTF TGTGCCAGCAGTTTGAGGGGGCAACGTGGCTACACCTTC
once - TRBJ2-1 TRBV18 CASRGDSQGAYNEQFF TGTGCCAGCCGCGGGGACTCCCAGGGGGCCTACAATGAGCAGTTCTTC
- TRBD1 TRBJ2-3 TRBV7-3 CASNTGGTDTQYF TGTGCCAGCAATACAGGGGGAACAGATACGCAGTATTTT
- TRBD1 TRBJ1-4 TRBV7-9 CASRGRDRGEKLFF TGTGCCAGCAGGGGGAGGGACAGGGGTGAAAAACTGTTTTTT
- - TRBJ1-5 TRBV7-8 CASSLERTLGYSNQPQHF TGTGCCAGCAGCTTAGAGCGGACCTTAGGTTATAGCAATCAGCCCCAGCATTTT
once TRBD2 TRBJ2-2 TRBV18 CASSPRVYGTSDTGELFF TGTGCCAGCTCACCACGGGTATACGGGACTAGCGACACCGGGGAGCTGTTTTTT
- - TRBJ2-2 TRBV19 CASTGPGELFF TGTGCCAGTACGGGTCCCGGGGAGCTGTTTTTT
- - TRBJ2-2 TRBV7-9 CAPRATGELFF TGTGCCCCCCGAGCCACCGGGGAGCTGTTTTTT
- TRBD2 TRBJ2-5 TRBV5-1 CASSLGLAGGTPETQYF TGCGCCAGCAGTTTGGGTCTAGCGGGGGGCACACCCGAGACCCAGTACTTC
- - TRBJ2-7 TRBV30 CAWRVQGEREQYF TGTGCCTGGAGGGTACAGGGAGAGAGGGAGCAGTACTTC
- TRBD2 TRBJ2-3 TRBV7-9 CASSSTSGTDTQYF TGTGCCAGCAGCTCAACTAGCGGCACAGATACGCAGTATTTT
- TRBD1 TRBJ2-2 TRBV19 CASTPGAHRDRGTGELFF TGTGCCAGTACCCCAGGAGCTCACCGGGACAGGGGGACCGGGGAGCTGTTTTTT
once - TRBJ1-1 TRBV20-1 CSASGGAVNTEAFF TGCAGTGCTAGTGGAGGCGCGGTGAACACTGAAGCTTTCTTT
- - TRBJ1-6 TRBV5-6 CASSLSQALYNSPLHF TGTGCCAGCAGCTTGTCACAGGCCCTTTATAATTCACCCCTCCACTTT